This is a list of T cell receptor beta chains from one sample in a study of blood T cell repertoires in COVID-19. The protocol was immunoSEQ multiplex PCR, while the TCRdb copy is restricted to in-frame clones and leaves out a portion. Here the sample spans 350,000 to 400,000 clones, about nine tenths being singletons. Material for sequencing was PBMCs or T cells enriched from blood (not recorded which). These receptor sequences come from a woman aged 30 to 39 who had recovered from COVID-19. Both conserved end residues are part of each CDR3. The D gene is left open where the match is weak. Expanded clones get a size class; other rows say once, few or many, or leave the size out.

NA	TRBJ1-3	once	TRBV4-2	TGTGCCAGCAGCCAAGCCACAGGTAGCTCTGGAAACACCATATATTTT	CASSQATGSSGNTIYF
NA	TRBJ2-7	NA	TRBV10-3	TGTGCCATCAAAGACAGATCCTCCTACGAGCAGTACTTC	CAIKDRSSYEQYF
TRBD2	TRBJ2-5	NA	TRBV6-1	TGTGCCAGCAGTGAAGGGGCCGGGGGGGAGACCCAGTACTTC	CASSEGAGGETQYF
NA	TRBJ2-5	NA	TRBV9	TGTGCCAGCAGCGTGATACTAGATGCCGGAGAGACCCAGTACTTC	CASSVILDAGETQYF
NA	TRBJ2-2	NA	TRBV5-1	TGCGCCAGCAGCTTGGCCGACAGGAACACCGGGGAGCTGTTTTTT	CASSLADRNTGELFF
TRBD2	TRBJ2-1	NA	TRBV5-1	TGCGCCAGCTCCGGGACTAGCGGGGGGGCCTACAATGAGCAGTTCTTC	CASSGTSGGAYNEQFF
NA	TRBJ1-3	NA	TRBV18	TGTGCCAGCTCACCAGATGGGACTCTCTCTGGAAACACCATATATTTT	CASSPDGTLSGNTIYF
TRBD2	TRBJ2-7	NA	TRBV29-1	TGCAGCGTTGAAATTCCGGGACTAGCCTACGAGCAGTACTTC	CSVEIPGLAYEQYF
NA	TRBJ1-1	once	TRBV11-1	TGTGCCAGCAGCTTGTACTACGGGATAGAGGGTGAAGCTTTCTTT	CASSLYYGIEGEAFF
TRBD1	TRBJ2-7	NA	TRBV6-6	TGTGCCAGCAGTGGCCCCGGGACAGGGGTGCACGAGCAGTACTTC	CASSGPGTGVHEQYF
TRBD1	TRBJ1-5	NA	TRBV12-5	TGTGCTAGTGGGGTACCGGGACAGATAAATCAGCCCCAGCATTTT	CASGVPGQINQPQHF
NA	TRBJ1-1	NA	TRBV18	TGTGCCAGCTCACCTAGAGTGCCCTCCCGCGGCGCTGAAGCTTTCTTT	CASSPRVPSRGAEAFF
TRBD2	TRBJ2-1	NA	TRBV2	TGTGCCAGCAGAGAGGGACTAGCGGGGGTTGAGCAGTTCTTC	CASREGLAGVEQFF
TRBD2	TRBJ2-5	NA	TRBV2	TGTGCCAGCAGCTCCGATGGGGGAGCGGGAGAAGAGACCCAGTACTTC	CASSSDGGAGEETQYF
TRBD1	TRBJ1-6	NA	TRBV19	TGTGCCAGTAGTACCATAACAGGGGGCCGCTCCTATAATTCACCCCTCCACTTT	CASSTITGGRSYNSPLHF
NA	TRBJ1-1	NA	TRBV30	TGTGCCTGGAGGGGGCAGACTGAAGCTTTCTTT	CAWRGQTEAFF
TRBD2	TRBJ2-6	NA	TRBV7-8	TGTGCCAGCAGCCAAACTAGCGTCAATGGGGCCAACGTCCTGACTTTC	CASSQTSVNGANVLTF
NA	TRBJ1-4	NA	TRBV10-2	TGCGCCACCCAGGATCCTCCTCCGGATGAAAAACTGTTTTTT	CATQDPPPDEKLFF
TRBD2	TRBJ2-7	NA	TRBV7-9	TGTGCCAGCAGCTTAGAATCACTGCCGGGAGGGCCCTACGAGCAGTACTTC	CASSLESLPGGPYEQYF
TRBD2	TRBJ2-2	NA	TRBV11-3	TGTGCCAGCAGCCGATCAAGTCTAGCGGGAAGCGGGGAGCTGTTTTTT	CASSRSSLAGSGELFF
TRBD1	TRBJ1-5	NA	TRBV2	TGTGCCAGCAGTAGGGACAGGGACGATCAGCCCCAGCATTTT	CASSRDRDDQPQHF
NA	TRBJ1-2	NA	TRBV11-2	TGTGCCAGCAGCTTCCGAGGTGGCTACACCTTC	CASSFRGGYTF
NA	TRBJ1-2	NA	TRBV7-9	TGTGCCAGCAGCTTAGAGGTTGGCCACGGGGGCTACACCTTC	CASSLEVGHGGYTF
TRBD1	TRBJ2-7	NA	TRBV7-2	TGTGCCAGCAGCTTAGGCAGGGACAGACTTTATGAGCAGTACTTC	CASSLGRDRLYEQYF
NA	TRBJ1-3	NA	TRBV7-6	TGTGCCAGCAGCTTAGCCGGAGGCTCTGGAAACACCATATATTTT	CASSLAGGSGNTIYF
TRBD1	TRBJ2-7	NA	TRBV27	TGTGCCAGCAGCCCGATCGGGACAGGGGAGAGGGGCGAGCAGTACTTC	CASSPIGTGERGEQYF
NA	TRBJ2-1	NA	TRBV7-3	TGTGCCAGCAGCTTGTGGCCCGAGGCGGGCAATGAGCAGTTCTTC	CASSLWPEAGNEQFF
NA	TRBJ1-5	few	TRBV5-1	TGCGCCAGCAGCTTGGGACGGCAGGGTCAGAATTCCAATCAGCCCCAGCATTTT	CASSLGRQGQNSNQPQHF
NA	TRBJ1-2	NA	TRBV19	TGTGCCAGTAGTAGCGGTTGGCGTGCAAAGTACTCGTACACCTTC	CASSSGWRAKYSYTF
NA	TRBJ2-5	NA	TRBV10-3	TGTGCCATCAGTGGAGGGGGGGTCCAAGAGACCCAGTACTTC	CAISGGGVQETQYF
NA	TRBJ1-2	NA	TRBV10-1	TGCGCCAGCAGCCCTAACAGACAGACTGGCTACACCTTC	CASSPNRQTGYTF
TRBD2	TRBJ2-2	NA	TRBV27	TGTGCCAGCAGCGGACTAGCGGGAGTTGCTGTCGGGGAGCTGTTTTTT	CASSGLAGVAVGELFF
TRBD2	TRBJ2-2	few	TRBV18	TGTGCCAGCTCACCTTCGGGAGGTGGTGGCGGGGAGCTGTTTTTT	CASSPSGGGGGELFF
NA	TRBJ1-4	NA	TRBV18	TGTGCCAGCTCCCTCCTAGACAGGATGGGGGCAACTAATGAAAAACTGTTTTTT	CASSLLDRMGATNEKLFF
NA	TRBJ2-5	once	TRBV5-4	TGTGCCAGCAGCTCAGGACAGGGAGGGACTAAACAAGAGACCCAGTACTTC	CASSSGQGGTKQETQYF
TRBD2	TRBJ2-1	once	TRBV11-2	TGTGCCAGCAGGCCTATAGCGGGGCATCACAATGAGCAGTTCTTC	CASRPIAGHHNEQFF
NA	TRBJ2-7	few	TRBV2	TGTGCCAGCAGTGAACAAGCGGATAGCTCCTACGAGCAGTACTTC	CASSEQADSSYEQYF
TRBD1	TRBJ1-1	NA	TRBV6-5	TGTGCCAGCGGAAGGGGGCTTACTGAAGCTTTCTTT	CASGRGLTEAFF
NA	TRBJ1-3	NA	TRBV4-2	TGTGCCAGCAGTTCAGGGGTTGGAAACACCATATATTTT	CASSSGVGNTIYF
TRBD1	TRBJ1-2	NA	TRBV7-2	TGTGCCAGCAGCCGACAGGGGTATGGCTACACCTTC	CASSRQGYGYTF
NA	TRBJ1-5	NA	TRBV12-5	TGTGCTAGTGGTTTGACAGGGTGGGGGAATCAGCCCCAGCATTTT	CASGLTGWGNQPQHF
NA	TRBJ2-7	NA	TRBV28	TGTGCCAGCAGTTCTCCCCTGAGCTCCTACGAGCAGTACTTC	CASSSPLSSYEQYF
TRBD1	TRBJ1-6	NA	TRBV6-5	TGTGCCAGCAGGGGCCGACAGGGCGATTCACCCCTCCACTTT	CASRGRQGDSPLHF
NA	TRBJ1-4	NA	TRBV5-6	TGTGCCAGCAGCTTGGAGGGGGCAACTAATGAAAAACTGTTTTTT	CASSLEGATNEKLFF
NA	TRBJ2-3	NA	TRBV19	TGTGCCAGTAAGGCGGGACTCACCTGGGGAGGAGTGGATACGCAGTATTTT	CASKAGLTWGGVDTQYF
TRBD1	TRBJ2-7	NA	TRBV23-1	TGCGCCAGCAGTCGACAGGGATGGAAAAACGAGCAGTACTTC	CASSRQGWKNEQYF
TRBD2	TRBJ2-2	NA	TRBV2	TGTGCCAGCAGTGAAGCCCGGGGGGGCGGGGAGCTGTTTTTT	CASSEARGGGELFF
NA	TRBJ1-5	NA	TRBV5-8	TGTGCCAGCAGCCCTAGGACAGATGCCTATAGCAATCAGCCCCAGCATTTT	CASSPRTDAYSNQPQHF
NA	TRBJ1-5	NA	TRBV4-1	TGCGCCAGCAGCCAAGAAGCGGGGACCCATCAGCCCCAGCATTTT	CASSQEAGTHQPQHF
NA	TRBJ1-1	NA	TRBV5-1	TGCGCCAGCAGCTTGCGGGGGAGGGACACTGAAGCTTTCTTT	CASSLRGRDTEAFF
NA	TRBJ1-2	few	TRBV9	TGTGCCAGCAGCGTAGATCCGTCCTTTGACTATGGCTACACCTTC	CASSVDPSFDYGYTF
TRBD2	TRBJ2-1	NA	TRBV30	TGTGCCTGGGGGACTAGTTTAATTTCCTACAATGAGCAGTTCTTC	CAWGTSLISYNEQFF
TRBD1	TRBJ1-6	NA	TRBV18	TGTGCCAGCTCACCTGGGGACAGCTATAATTCACCCCTCCACTTT	CASSPGDSYNSPLHF
NA	TRBJ2-1	once	TRBV29-1	TGCAGCGTTTCCGGGGGCTACAATGAGCAGTTCTTC	CSVSGGYNEQFF
TRBD2	TRBJ2-7	NA	TRBV10-3	TGTGCCATCAGTGAGCTCCCAACTAGCGGAACGAAATACTACGAGCAGTACTTC	CAISELPTSGTKYYEQYF
NA	TRBJ1-4	once	TRBV15	TGTGCCACCAGGACCGGAGGGAGGATGAAAAACTGGGATGAAAAACTGTTTTTT	CATRTGGRMKNWDEKLFF
TRBD1	TRBJ2-7	NA	TRBV28	TGTGCCAGCACCCTGCTGCTTACAGGGGGCGAGCAGTACTTC	CASTLLLTGGEQYF
NA	TRBJ1-2	NA	TRBV6-5	TGTGCCTCGGGCAGGGTGGGCAATAACTATGGCTACACCTTC	CASGRVGNNYGYTF
TRBD1	TRBJ1-2	NA	TRBV27	TGTGCCAGCAGCCCAGCAATTGGACAGGGACGCGGCTACACCTTC	CASSPAIGQGRGYTF
NA	TRBJ1-5	NA	TRBV7-2	TGTGCCAGCAGCTTAGGACGGGACTTGGGGAATCAGCCCCAGCATTTT	CASSLGRDLGNQPQHF